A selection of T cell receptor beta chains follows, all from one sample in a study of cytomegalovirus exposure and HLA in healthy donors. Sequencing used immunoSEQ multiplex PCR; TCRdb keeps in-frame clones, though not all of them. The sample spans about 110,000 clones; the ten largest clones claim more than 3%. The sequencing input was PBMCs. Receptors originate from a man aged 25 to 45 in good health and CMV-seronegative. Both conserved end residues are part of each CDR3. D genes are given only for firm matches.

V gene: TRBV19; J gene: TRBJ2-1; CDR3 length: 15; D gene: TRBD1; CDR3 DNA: TGTGCCAGTAGTATAGGGGACAGGGGGCATAATGAGCAGTTCTTC; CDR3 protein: CASSIGDRGHNEQFF
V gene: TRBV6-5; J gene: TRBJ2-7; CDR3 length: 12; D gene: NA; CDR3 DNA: TGTGCCAGCCACAGGTCCTCCTACGAGCAGTACTTC; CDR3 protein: CASHRSSYEQYF
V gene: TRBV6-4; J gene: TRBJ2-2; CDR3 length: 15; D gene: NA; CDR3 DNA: TGTGCCAGCGGCGCCGGGACACAAGGGACCGGGGAGCTGTTTTTT; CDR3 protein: CASGAGTQGTGELFF
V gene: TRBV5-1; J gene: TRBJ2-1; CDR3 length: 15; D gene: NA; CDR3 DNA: TGCGCCAGCAGCACAATCCCGCCCAGTTACAATGAGCAGTTCTTC; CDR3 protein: CASSTIPPSYNEQFF
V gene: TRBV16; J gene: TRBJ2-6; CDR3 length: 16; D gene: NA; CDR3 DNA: TGTGCCAGCAGCCAGGGCATCATCTCTGGGGCCAACGTCCTGACTTTC; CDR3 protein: CASSQGIISGANVLTF
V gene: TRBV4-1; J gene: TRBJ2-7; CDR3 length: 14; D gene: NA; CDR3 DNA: TGCGCCAGCAGCCGGGAAGCAGGGCGGTACGAGCAGTACTTC; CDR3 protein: CASSREAGRYEQYF
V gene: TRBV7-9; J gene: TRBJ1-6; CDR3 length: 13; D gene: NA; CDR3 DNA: TGTGCCAGCAGGGGCGGGGAGGGTTCACCCCTCCACTTT; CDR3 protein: CASRGGEGSPLHF
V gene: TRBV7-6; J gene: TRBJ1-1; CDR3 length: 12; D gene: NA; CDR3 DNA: TGTGCCAGCAGCTCCGAGGGCACTGAAGCTTTCTTT; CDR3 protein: CASSSEGTEAFF
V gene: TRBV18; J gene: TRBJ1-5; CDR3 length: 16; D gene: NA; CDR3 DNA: TGTGCCAGCTCACCACCGGGCAGAAGTAGCAATCAGCCCCAGCATTTT; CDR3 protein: CASSPPGRSSNQPQHF
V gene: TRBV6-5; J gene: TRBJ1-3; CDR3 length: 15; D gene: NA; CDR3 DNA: TGTGCCAGCAGTTACTCCGGGGGGACGGGAAACACCATATATTTT; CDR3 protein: CASSYSGGTGNTIYF
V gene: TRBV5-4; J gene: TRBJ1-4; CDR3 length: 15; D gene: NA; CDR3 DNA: TGTGCCAGCAGCTTGGGTGGGGGCATGGGGGAAAAACTGTTTTTT; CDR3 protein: CASSLGGGMGEKLFF
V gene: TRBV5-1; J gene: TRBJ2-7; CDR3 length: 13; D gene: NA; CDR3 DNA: TGCGCCAGCAGCTTAGAGGGTACAGCCGAGCAGTACTTC; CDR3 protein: CASSLEGTAEQYF
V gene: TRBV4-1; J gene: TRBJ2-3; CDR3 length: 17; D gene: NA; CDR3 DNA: TGCGCCAGCAGCCCTTGGGGGGGGGCCTTTCGAGCAGATACGCAGTATTTT; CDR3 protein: CASSPWGGAFRADTQYF
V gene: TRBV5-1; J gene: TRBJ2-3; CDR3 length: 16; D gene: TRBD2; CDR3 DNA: TGCGCCAGCACTCGGTTAGCGGGGTCGAGCACAGATACGCAGTATTTT; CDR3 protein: CASTRLAGSSTDTQYF
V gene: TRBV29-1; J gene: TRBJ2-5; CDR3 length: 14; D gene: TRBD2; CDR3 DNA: TGCAGCGCCGGGGCGGGGGGCGCAGGGGAGACCCAGTACTTC; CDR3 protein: CSAGAGGAGETQYF
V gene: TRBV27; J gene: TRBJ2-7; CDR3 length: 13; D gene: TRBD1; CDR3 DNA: TGTGCCAGCAGTCTACAGACAGGGTACGAGCAGTACTTC; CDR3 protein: CASSLQTGYEQYF
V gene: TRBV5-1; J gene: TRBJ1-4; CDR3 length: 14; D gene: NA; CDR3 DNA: TGCGCCAGCAGCTTACAGGGTACTAATGAAAAACTGTTTTTT; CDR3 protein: CASSLQGTNEKLFF
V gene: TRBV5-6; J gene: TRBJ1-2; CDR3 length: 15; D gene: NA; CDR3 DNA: TGTGCCAGCAGCTGGCGGACAGCTCTGGGCTATGGCTACACCTTC; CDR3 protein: CASSWRTALGYGYTF
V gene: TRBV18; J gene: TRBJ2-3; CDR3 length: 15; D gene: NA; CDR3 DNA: TGTGCCAGCTCGCCCCTATTCCGAGGAACAGATACGCAGTATTTT; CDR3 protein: CASSPLFRGTDTQYF
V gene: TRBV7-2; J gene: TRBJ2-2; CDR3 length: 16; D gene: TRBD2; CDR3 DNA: TGTGCCAGCACTCCCAGCGGGGGGGTGCGAACCGGGGAGCTGTTTTTT; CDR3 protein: CASTPSGGVRTGELFF
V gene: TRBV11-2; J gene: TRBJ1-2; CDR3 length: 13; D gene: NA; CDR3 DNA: TGTGCCAGCAGACCGGGGGTTGGCTATGGCTACACCTTC; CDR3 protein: CASRPGVGYGYTF
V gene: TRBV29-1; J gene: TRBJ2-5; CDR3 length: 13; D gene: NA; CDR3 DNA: TGCAGCGTCGGAACTACAACCCAAGAGACCCAGTACTTC; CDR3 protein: CSVGTTTQETQYF
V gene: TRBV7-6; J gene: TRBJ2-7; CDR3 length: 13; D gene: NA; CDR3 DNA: TGTGCCAGCAGCCCGAACCCAAGCGACGAGCAGTACTTC; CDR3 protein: CASSPNPSDEQYF
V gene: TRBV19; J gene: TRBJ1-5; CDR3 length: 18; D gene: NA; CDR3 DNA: TGTGCCAGTAGTACGAGGACGGACTTCGACGGGAGCAATCAGCCCCAGCATTTT; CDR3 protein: CASSTRTDFDGSNQPQHF
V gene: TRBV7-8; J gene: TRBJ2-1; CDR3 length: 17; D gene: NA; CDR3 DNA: TGTGCCAGCAGCCACCGGCCCGGACAGAGCTCCTACAATGAGCAGTTCTTC; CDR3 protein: CASSHRPGQSSYNEQFF
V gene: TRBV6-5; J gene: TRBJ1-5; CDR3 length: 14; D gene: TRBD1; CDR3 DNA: TGTGCCAGCAGGCAGGGGGCGAGCAATCAGCCCCAGCATTTT; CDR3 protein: CASRQGASNQPQHF
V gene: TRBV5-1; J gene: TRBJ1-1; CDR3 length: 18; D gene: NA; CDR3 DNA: TGCGCCAGCAGCCTGGAAGGGCGTCGAGGAGGGATGAACACTGAAGCTTTCTTT; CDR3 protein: CASSLEGRRGGMNTEAFF
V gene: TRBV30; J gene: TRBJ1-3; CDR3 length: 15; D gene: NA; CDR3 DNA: TGTGCCTGGAGTGTACATTCTGGCGTTGCGGACACCATATATTTT; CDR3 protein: CAWSVHSGVADTIYF
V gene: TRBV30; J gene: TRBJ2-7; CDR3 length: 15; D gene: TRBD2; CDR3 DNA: TGTGCCTGGAGGAGAATCAGCGGGGGGGCATACGAGCAGTACTTC; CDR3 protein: CAWRRISGGAYEQYF
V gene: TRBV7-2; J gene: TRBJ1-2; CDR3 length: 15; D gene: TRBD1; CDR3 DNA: TGTGCCAGCAGCCTCGCGACAGGGCTATCATATGGCTACACCTTC; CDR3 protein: CASSLATGLSYGYTF
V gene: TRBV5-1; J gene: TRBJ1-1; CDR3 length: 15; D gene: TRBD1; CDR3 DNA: TGCGCCAGCAGCAGCGGACAGGCACGGAACACTGAAGCTTTCTTT; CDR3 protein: CASSSGQARNTEAFF
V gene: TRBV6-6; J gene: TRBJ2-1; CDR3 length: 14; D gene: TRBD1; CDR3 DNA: TGTGCCAGCAGACAGGGGGGTTTGGGCAATGAGCAGTTCTTC; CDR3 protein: CASRQGGLGNEQFF
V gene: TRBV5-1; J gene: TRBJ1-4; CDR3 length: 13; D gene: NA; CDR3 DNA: TGCGCCAGCAGCCGCGGTTCTAATGAAAAACTGTTTTTT; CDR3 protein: CASSRGSNEKLFF
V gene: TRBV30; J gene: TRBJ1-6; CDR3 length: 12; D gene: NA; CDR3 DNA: TGTGCCTGGAGTGAGACAGGTTCACCCCTCCACTTT; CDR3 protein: CAWSETGSPLHF
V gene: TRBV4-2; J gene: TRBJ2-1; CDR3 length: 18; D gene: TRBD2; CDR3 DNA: TGTGCCAGCAGCCAAGATAGTCCGGGGGGGGGCTCCTACAATGAGCAGTTCTTC; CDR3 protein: CASSQDSPGGGSYNEQFF
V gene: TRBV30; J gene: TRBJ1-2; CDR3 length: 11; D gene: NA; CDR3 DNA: TGTGCCTGGAGTGTACGAGGGGGCTACACCTTC; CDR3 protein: CAWSVRGGYTF
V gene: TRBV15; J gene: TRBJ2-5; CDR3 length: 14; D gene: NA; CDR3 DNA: TGTGCCACCAGCAGAGCTTCTAAATTGGAGACCCAGTACTTC; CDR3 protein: CATSRASKLETQYF
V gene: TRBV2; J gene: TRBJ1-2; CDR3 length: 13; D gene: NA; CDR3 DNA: TGTGCCAGCAGTGGGGCTGTTGCATCCTACTACACCTTC; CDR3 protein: CASSGAVASYYTF
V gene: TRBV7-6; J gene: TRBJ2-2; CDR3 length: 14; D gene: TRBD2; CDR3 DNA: TGTGCCAGCAGCTTAAGGCGGGGGGTCGGGGAGCTGTTTTTT; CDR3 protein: CASSLRRGVGELFF
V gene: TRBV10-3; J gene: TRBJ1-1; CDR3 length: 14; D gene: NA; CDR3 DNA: TGTGCCATCAGTTCACAGGGCTTGGGCACTGAAGCTTTCTTT; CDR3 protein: CAISSQGLGTEAFF
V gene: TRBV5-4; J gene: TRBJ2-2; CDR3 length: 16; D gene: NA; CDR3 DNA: TGTGCCAGCAGCTTGGCTCTTCAGGGTGGGACCGGGGAGCTGTTTTTT; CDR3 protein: CASSLALQGGTGELFF
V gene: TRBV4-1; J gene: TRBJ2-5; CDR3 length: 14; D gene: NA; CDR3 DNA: TGCGCCAGCAGCCAAGAGGCCTTCCAAGAGACCCAGTACTTC; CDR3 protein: CASSQEAFQETQYF
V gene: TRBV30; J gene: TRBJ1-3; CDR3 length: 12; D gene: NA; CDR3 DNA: TGTGCCTGGACCCACGGTGGAAACACCATATATTTT; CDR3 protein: CAWTHGGNTIYF